Each of the 29 T cell receptor beta chains below was sequenced from the same sample in a study of blood T cell repertoires in COVID-19. Some clones are missing from TCRdb's copy, which holds only in-frame ones; the method was immunoSEQ multiplex PCR. The data contain about 480,000 clones, 89% of them singletons. The sample was peripheral blood. Source of these receptors: a man between 18 and 35 years old with COVID-19, enrolled during active disease.

The rearrangement uses TRBV9 and TRBJ1-5; the D gene is possibly TRBD1 (5 bases). This CDR3 comprises 17 residues. V was pared by 4 bases and J by 0 bases, with 17 bases between. Germline assignment: CDR1 SGDLS and CDR2 YYNGEE. The CDR3, as DNA: TGTGCCAGCAGCCAAGGCGGGGACTGGTATAGCAATCAGCCCCAGCATTTT. Translated: CASSQGGDWYSNQPQHF.

This chain links TRBV3-1 (or the pseudogene TRBV3-2) with TRBJ2-3; D call uncertain. Trimming removed 5 bases at V and 6 bases at J, with 6 bases between. The V gene's germline CDR1 is LGHDT and CDR2 YNNKEL (reference sequence). The CDR3 runs 11 residues. The DNA of the CDR3 is TGTGCCAGCAGCTCGCGGGATACGCAGTATTTT. Translation: CASSSRDTQYF.

The V and J genes are TRBV14 and TRBJ1-2, with 7 nucleotides matching TRBD1. Germline V gene data show CDR1 as SGHDN and CDR2 as FVKESK. This CDR3 is built from 17 residues. V lost 3 bases to trimming and J lost 4 bases; unmatched junction nucleotides: 14. CDR3 bases: TGTGCCAGCAGCCACGTGCGAGGGGGCGCGATACCCTATGGCTACACCTTC. Its translation is CASSHVRGGAIPYGYTF.

The chain links TRBV2 to TRBJ2-5, with 14 nucleotides matching TRBD2. The germline V gene encodes CDR1 SNHLY and CDR2 FYNNEI. V was clipped by 6 bases and J by 2 bases; unmatched bases: 2. The CDR3 sequence is 15 residues long. CDR3 in DNA: TGTGCCAGCAGGGGGACTAGCGGGGGTCAAGAGACCCAGTACTTC. Its protein is CASRGTSGGQETQYF.

J is TRBJ2-1 and V is TRBV19, with 11 bases aligning to TRBD2. The V and J ends lost 5 bases and 5 bases, in that order; junction bases with no gene match: 2. CDR1 is LNHDA, CDR2 SQIVND, per germline (reference sequence). The CDR3 is 14 amino acids. CDR3 sequence: CASSPGLADNEQFF. CDR3 DNA sequence: TGTGCCAGTAGTCCGGGACTAGCGGACAATGAGCAGTTCTTC.

This rearrangement joins TRBV6-5 to TRBJ2-5, with D tentatively TRBD2 (6 bases). The V gene lost 9 bases and the J gene lost 5 bases, with 22 bases spanning the gap. The CDR3 contains 15 residues. The germline CDR1 and CDR2 sequences are MNHEY and SVGAGI. CDR3 nucleotides: TGTGCCAGTCGGGAAACCGGGGGAACGTTTGAGACCCAGTACTTC. It is translated as CASRETGGTFETQYF.

The chain combines TRBV6-2 or TRBV6-3 with TRBJ1-2; TRBD1 matches at 7 bases. The V segment lost 3 bases and the J segment 8 bases; nucleotides outside the gene matches: 9. Germline CDR1 and CDR2: MNHEY and SVGEGT. The CDR3 consists of 14 residues. The CDR3, as DNA: TGTGCCAGCAGTTATCCCACACACAGGGGCGGCTACACCTTC. Protein product: CASSYPTHRGGYTF.

The chain uses TRBV12-3 or TRBV12-4 and TRBJ1-2; D is unclear. V was clipped by 5 bases and J by 3 bases, with 7 bases between them. The CDR3 has 12 amino acids. For the CDR3, the DNA is TGTGCCAGCAGTCCCCGGGACTATGGCTACACCTTC. It codes for CASSPRDYGYTF.

CDR3 loop: CASSFLPGELFF. The CDR3 DNA reads TGTGCCAGCAGTTTCCTCCCCGGGGAGCTGTTTTTT. The chain has TRBV6-5 and TRBJ2-2; D is uncertain. The CDR3 length is 12 residues. Germline CDR1 MNHEY, CDR2 SVGAGI. Trimming took 4 bases from V and 6 from J, leaving 6 bases between them.

The V and J genes are TRBV5-4 and TRBJ2-5, with TRBD2 matching over 14 bases. Looked up from germline, CDR1 is SGHNT and CDR2 is YYREEE (reference sequence). The CDR3 has 16 amino acids. The junction had 7 bases not matched to a gene; V was cut back by 4 bases and J by 5 bases. The CDR3 is CASSPGLAGEVETQYF. The CDR3 DNA reads TGTGCCAGCAGCCCGGGACTAGCGGGAGAGGTTGAGACCCAGTACTTC.

V gene TRBV19 combines with J gene TRBJ2-4; TRBD2 matches at 9 bases. Germline V CDR1 and CDR2: LNHDA, SQIVND (reference sequence). Unmatched junction bases numbered 11, after V lost 5 bases and J lost 9 bases. The CDR3 is 15 residues long. The CDR3 DNA is TGTGCCAGTAGTTTATTAGCGGGAGTTCCCAGCATTCAGTACTTC. This codes for CASSLLAGVPSIQYF.

V is TRBV7-2 and J is TRBJ1-2; TRBD1 matches at 8 bases. There are 15 residues in the CDR3. Looked up from germline, CDR1 is SGHTA and CDR2 is FQGNSA. The trim removed 5 bases at V and 3 bases at J, leaving 8 bases unmatched. The CDR3 loop reads CASSPRTGRDYGYTF. In DNA, the CDR3 is TGTGCCAGCAGCCCACGGACAGGGAGGGACTATGGCTACACCTTC.

This sequence joins TRBV3-1 (or the pseudogene TRBV3-2) and TRBJ1-2; D unclear. The CDR3 has 12 amino acids. The germline V and J ends were trimmed by 3 bases and 4 bases, with 6 bases remaining between them. The germline CDR1 and CDR2 sequences are LGHDT and YNNKEL (reference sequence). The CDR3 DNA reads as TGTGCCAGCAGCCAGGGAGCCTATGGCTACACCTTC. Translating gives CASSQGAYGYTF.

The chain combines TRBV7-6 with TRBJ2-1; 9 nucleotides agree with TRBD2. Germline V gives CDR1 SGHVS, CDR2 FNYEAQ. V shed 5 bases and J 7 bases; nucleotides not matched to a gene: 9. The CDR3 consists of 15 residues. The CDR3 is CASSPQGLAQNEQFF. CDR3 in DNA: TGTGCCAGCAGCCCTCAGGGACTAGCCCAAAATGAGCAGTTCTTC.

The chain uses TRBV27 and TRBJ2-1; 8 bases match TRBD1. Trimming took 2 bases from V and 7 from J; bases not matched to a gene: 10. Germline CDR1 MNHEY, CDR2 SMNVEV (reference sequence). The CDR3 sequence is 16 residues long. The CDR3 nucleotides read TGTGCCAGCAGTTTACGGCGCAGGGGGCGCGGGAATGAGCAGTTCTTC. Protein sequence: CASSLRRRGRGNEQFF.

The chain has TRBV5-1 and TRBJ2-2, with a possible D match to TRBD2 (5 bases). With 0 bases removed from V and 6 bases from J, the gap between germline ends came to 9 bases. This CDR3 is 14 amino acids long. Germline assignment: CDR1 SGHRS and CDR2 YFSETQ. This chain's CDR3 is CASSLEAGPGELFF. CDR3 coding DNA: TGCGCCAGCAGCTTGGAGGCGGGTCCCGGGGAGCTGTTTTTT.

The J gene is TRBJ1-6, the V gene TRBV25-1; 8 bases align to TRBD1. This CDR3 comprises 12 residues. Looked up from germline, CDR1 is MGHDK and CDR2 is SYGVNS. Losses at the gene ends were 4 bases for V and 15 bases for J; bases not matched to a gene: 5. CDR3 region: CASSGTGYHLHF. For the CDR3, the DNA is TGTGCCAGCAGTGGGACAGGGTACCACCTCCACTTT.

This clone came up many times. V is TRBV10-3 and J is TRBJ1-1; the D gene is possibly TRBD1 (5 bases). V was clipped by 0 bases and J by 3 bases, with 8 bases between them. The CDR3 spans 14 residues. The germline gives CDR1 ENHRY, CDR2 SYGVKD. In DNA, the CDR3 is TGTGCCATCAGTGAGTCCGGGGGGGACACTGAAGCTTTCTTT. Amino acids: CAISESGGDTEAFF.

The chain uses TRBV6-5 and TRBJ2-1, with D possibly being TRBD2 (5 bases). The CDR3 loop spans 13 amino acids. V dropped 6 bases and J dropped 3 bases, with 9 bases sitting between them. Per germline, CDR1 MNHEY and CDR2 SVGAGI. The CDR3 DNA follows: TGTGCCAGCAGCCCGGACTTCTACAATGAGCAGTTCTTC. Residues: CASSPDFYNEQFF.

This clone was found once. The V call is TRBV7-8, the J call TRBJ2-5; 7 bases are shared with TRBD2. V shed 3 bases, J shed 5 bases, and the junction held 6 bases outside the gene matches. Germline V lookup: CDR1 SGHVS, CDR2 FQNEAQ. The CDR3 is 14 amino acids. The CDR3 nucleotides read TGTGCCAGCAGCTTCTGGGAGGGCCGGGAGACCCAGTACTTC. It encodes CASSFWEGRETQYF.

This clone occurred a few times. The gene calls are TRBV6-6 and TRBJ2-3; TRBD1 agrees at 7 bases. Germline-derived CDR1 and CDR2 are MNHNY and SVGAGI (reference sequence). Trimming took 5 bases from V and 4 from J; bases not matched to a gene: 9. The CDR3 has 15 amino acids. Here the CDR3 DNA reads TGTGCCAGCAGTCTCCAGGGGGACGGGGCAGATACGCAGTATTTT. Amino acid sequence: CASSLQGDGADTQYF.

The rearrangement joins TRBV5-6 to TRBJ2-1, with TRBD2 matching 15 bases. This CDR3 comprises 18 residues. CDR1 is SGHDT and CDR2 is YYEEEE in the germline V gene. The junction had 3 bases not matched to a gene; V was cut back by 2 bases and J by 0 bases. The CDR3 bases are TGTGCCAGCAGCTTTGGACTAGCGGGGGGGCCCTCCTACAATGAGCAGTTCTTC. Amino acid sequence: CASSFGLAGGPSYNEQFF.

This CDR3 is CAIRDLEGLAGAYEQYF. The CDR3 DNA reads TGTGCCATCAGAGACTTAGAGGGACTAGCGGGTGCCTACGAGCAGTACTTC. The chain carries TRBV10-3 and TRBJ2-7; 12 bases fit TRBD2. The CDR3 extends over 17 amino acids. J gave up 2 bases and V 6 bases, and 11 bases lay outside the gene matches. Germline CDR1 ENHRY, CDR2 SYGVKD.

The table lists this clone with a count of one. The chain employs TRBV6-5 and TRBJ1-4, with 7 nucleotides matching TRBD1. Germline CDR1 MNHEY, CDR2 SVGAGI. The CDR3 contains 14 residues. V was pared by 6 bases and J by 5 bases, with 6 bases of the junction left unmatched. The chain's CDR3 is CASSHRGRNEKLFF. The CDR3 DNA reads as TGTGCCAGCAGCCACAGGGGCCGCAATGAAAAACTGTTTTTT.

The V and J genes are TRBV11-2 and TRBJ2-1; TRBD2 aligns across 7 bases. J gave up 0 bases and V 5 bases, and 10 bases lay outside the gene matches. The germline CDR1 and CDR2 sequences are SGHAT and FQNNGV. The CDR3 extends over 17 amino acids. CDR3 in DNA: TGTGCCAGCAGCCCCCAGACTAGCCGCAGCTCCTACAATGAGCAGTTCTTC. Translating it yields CASSPQTSRSSYNEQFF. The full variable domain, with the rest looked up from reference TRBV11-2 and TRBJ2-1, is EAGVAQSPRYKIIEKRQSVAFWCNPISGHATLYWYQQILGQGPKLLIQFQNNGVVDDSQLPKDRFSAERLKGVDSTLKIQPAKLEDSAVYLCASSPQTSRSSYNEQFFGPGTRLTVL.

CDR3 nucleotides: TGTGCCAGTAGTAAAGTGAGGACTGAAGCTTTCTTT. It is translated as CASSKVRTEAFF. The J gene is TRBJ1-1, the V gene TRBV19, with unresolved D. V lost 4 bases and J 5 bases, leaving 8 bases between the germline ends. Per the germline V gene, CDR1 is LNHDA and CDR2 is SQIVND (reference sequence). This CDR3 has 12 residues.

This chain links TRBV5-1 with TRBJ1-1; TRBD1 agrees at 11 bases. Unmatched junction bases numbered 10, after V lost 9 bases and J lost 3 bases. There are 15 residues in the CDR3. Germline CDR1 SGHRS, CDR2 YFSETQ. The CDR3 region is CATNPGQGGHTEAFF. CDR3 bases: TGCGCCACCAACCCGGGACAGGGGGGACACACTGAAGCTTTCTTT.

This clone occurred a few times. This chain connects TRBV20-1 to TRBJ2-5; 9 nucleotides match TRBD2. Germline V gives CDR1 DFQATT, CDR2 SNEGSKA (reference sequence). V trimming: 3 bases; J trimming: 5 bases; junction bases outside the gene matches: 7. This CDR3 comprises 14 residues. CDR3 DNA: TGCAGTGCTAGTTTGCGGGAGGGCCGGGAGACCCAGTACTTC. Its translation: CSASLREGRETQYF.

V is TRBV3-1 (or the pseudogene TRBV3-2) and J is TRBJ2-3, with TRBD1 matching over 8 bases. The V gene end was trimmed by 6 bases and the J gene end by 1 base; junction bases not matched to a gene: 3. The CDR3 has 14 residues. Germline assignment: CDR1 LGHDT and CDR2 YNNKEL (reference sequence). CDR3 DNA: TGTGCCAGCAGTCTCAGGGGGCGCACAGATACGCAGTATTTT. It yields the protein CASSLRGRTDTQYF.